These T cell receptor beta chains were read from a single sample in a study of early T cells in non-severe SARS-CoV-2 infection. MiXCR was run by TCRdb on the 5' RACE reads, yielding one entry per CDR3 protein. Of tens of thousands of distinct CDR3 sequences in the sample, around 12% were seen once. Material: whole blood. The source is an adult who was a healthcare worker with PCR-confirmed SARS-CoV-2 infection or an uninfected control (not recorded which). CDR3s include the opening cysteine and the closing phenylalanine or tryptophan. D genes are given only for firm matches. Only some rows state a clone size, as once, few, many or a class for expanded clones.

V gene	J gene	clone size	D gene	CDR3 DNA	CDR3 protein
TRBV30	TRBJ1-2	many	TRBD1	TGTGCCTGGAGTGTACTGATGGACAGGTTGTCCTTC	CAWSVLMDRLSF
TRBV7-8	TRBJ2-6	few	TRBD1	TGTGCCAGCAGCTCGAGGGGACAGTCTGGGGCCAACGTCCTGACTTTC	CASSSRGQSGANVLTF
TRBV19	TRBJ2-1	many	NA	TGTGCCAGTAGTTCTGGACCTATAATCCAATACAATGAGCAGTTCTTC	CASSSGPIIQYNEQFF
TRBV24-1	TRBJ1-2	few	TRBD1	TGTGCCACCAGTGATTACAGGGGTTATGGCTACACCTTC	CATSDYRGYGYTF
TRBV5-1	TRBJ2-2	NA	NA	TGCGCCAGCAGCCCGTATCGGGGTCCCAACACCGGGGAGCCGTTTTTT	CASSPYRGPNTGEPFF
TRBV7-8	TRBJ2-1	many	NA	TGTGCCAGCAGCTCCCGTAGCGGTCGCAATGAGCAGTTCTTC	CASSSRSGRNEQFF
TRBV9	TRBJ2-7	NA	NA	TGTGCCAGCAGCGTTCAGACAGGAGGGGTGGACGAGCAGTACTTC	CASSVQTGGVDEQYF
TRBV11-2	TRBJ2-2	NA	TRBD2	TGTGCCAGCAGCTCAGTGACTAGCCGGCCCGGGGAGCTGTTTTTT	CASSSVTSRPGELFF
TRBV12-3/TRBV12-4	TRBJ2-1	NA	NA	TGTGCCAGCAGTTTGGGACTCCCGGGTGAGGGCTACAATGAGCAGTTCTTC	CASSLGLPGEGYNEQFF
TRBV30	TRBJ2-3	few	NA	TGTGCCTGGAGTGTACCAGGAGCAGATACGCAGTATTTT	CAWSVPGADTQYF
TRBV20-1	TRBJ1-1	many	NA	TGCAGTGCTAGAGATCGGTCCCCCACTGAAGCTTTCTTT	CSARDRSPTEAFF
TRBV27	TRBJ2-3	few	NA	TGTGCCAGCAGTTTCCGCGGGACAGTGCGAGGAGCAGATACGCAGTATTTT	CASSFRGTVRGADTQYF
TRBV24-1	TRBJ2-7	few	TRBD1	TGTGCCACCAGTGATCCCCACAGGGGTGGCGACGAGCAGTACTTC	CATSDPHRGGDEQYF
TRBV12-3/TRBV12-4	TRBJ1-2	many	TRBD1	TGTGCCAGCAGTTTATCACACAGGGGGCCAGGCTACACCTTC	CASSLSHRGPGYTF
TRBV18	TRBJ2-3	few	TRBD2	TGTGCCAGCTCACCGGAGCCGGGACTAGATCCCCCTACAGATACGCAGTATTTT	CASSPEPGLDPPTDTQYF
TRBV20-1	TRBJ2-3	few	TRBD1	TGCAGTGCTCCTCCCGACAGGGGTGGAAGGGGATTTGGCACAGATACGCAGTATTTT	CSAPPDRGGRGFGTDTQYF
TRBV7-9	TRBJ1-2	NA	NA	TGTGCCAGCAGCCCCCAGTTAGGAAACTATGGCTACACCTTC	CASSPQLGNYGYTF
TRBV29-1	TRBJ1-1	few	NA	TGCAGCGCGGGGGAGAACACTGAAGCTTTCTTT	CSAGENTEAFF
TRBV6-4	TRBJ2-3	NA	TRBD2	TGTGCCAGCAGTGTAGTAGCGGGGGGGCCAGATACGCAGTATTTT	CASSVVAGGPDTQYF